The TCR beta chain under discussion was sequenced for a study of T-cell reconstitution after alpha-beta-depleted transplantation in children (dated by TCRdb to about 2016). For the wider study: T-cell immune reconstitution after TCRalphabeta/CD19-depleted allogeneic hematopoietic cell transplantation in children was quantitatively tracked in the study by means of TCR repertoire profiling.

The research as a whole found: Over the following months the frequencies of hyperexpanded clones went down, and after one year T-cell counts and TCRbeta diversity were mostly credited to newly produced T cells. In some patients, high TCRbeta diversity at day 60 was attributed to recipient T cells and intrathymic progenitors that had survived conditioning. Apparently early alphabetaT-cell count recovery about two months after transplant reportedly relied on only several hundred rapidly expanded clones derived from non-depleted graft cells.

The cysteine opens and the phenylalanine closes a CDR3 of 16 amino acids. This entry keeps only the CDR3 DNA: 48 bases, framed from base 1. CDR1 SGHVS and CDR2 FQNEAQ are derived from the germline V gene. Trimming costs V 4 bases and J 6 bases, and their ends lie 19 bases apart. The treatment or condition label, as the study defines it: allogeneic hematopoietic cell transplantation with graft depleted of TCRalphabeta T cells and CD19 B cells. The children who served as transplant recipients had been given grafts of TCRalphabeta/CD19-depleted allogeneic hematopoietic cells. A word on this clonotype: It has no known antigen specificity. No per-base quality is available; no much larger clone lies one base away.

Library prep was done by PCR. TCRdb records Illumina HiSeq 2500 as the sequencer. To normalize quantification of the TCRbeta repertoire, the TCR libraries were built with molecular barcoding that relied on unique molecular identifiers. TCRdb applied fastp at Q25 and MiXCR to the public reads, then kept only in-frame beta chains. Rows merge per CDR3 protein into single entries with the most common DNA and genes. The sample profile shows some 150,000 distinct CDR3 sequences; around 8.5% of them were found once. The ten largest clones capture around 18% of the sample. The rearrangement combines TRBV7-8 with TRBJ2-1; the D gene is perhaps TRBD1, from 6 matching bases. The clonotype originates from a female patient aged 2-10 years who had a stem cell transplant for congenital amegakaryocytic thrombocytopenia, so the T cells may come from the graft donor. The sequencing here drew on PBMCs, mostly from graft donor cells, taken 180 days after TCRalphabeta/CD19-depleted stem cell transplant. The DNA sequence reads TGTGCCAGCAGCTCCCGATCCCCACAGGGAACCAATGAGCAGTTCTTC. Translated, it reads CASSSRSPQGTNEQFF.